Listed below are T cell receptor beta chains from one sample, sequenced in a study of T cell responses to AZD1222 COVID-19 vaccine. The repertoire was sequenced with immunoSEQ multiplex PCR; TCRdb's copy has only in-frame clones and lacks some. The profile shows 150,000 to 200,000 clones, around 92% of them singletons. The source material was peripheral blood, sampled on day 0 of AZD1222 vaccination. Receptor source: an adult in good health. Both conserved end residues are part of each CDR3. A D gene is named only where the DNA matches it firmly. Size values are once, few and many counts, or a class for expanded clones, and some rows have none.

clone size | J gene | V gene | D gene | CDR3 protein | CDR3 DNA
NA | TRBJ2-7 | TRBV4-1 | TRBD2 | CASSQLIAGVPLGEQYF | TGCGCCAGCAGCCAACTTATAGCGGGAGTCCCACTGGGCGAGCAGTACTTC
NA | TRBJ1-2 | TRBV4-3 | NA | CASSQEMPNYGYTF | TGCGCCAGCAGCCAAGAAATGCCCAACTATGGCTACACCTTC
NA | TRBJ1-2 | TRBV7-2 | NA | CASSLGTKNGYTF | TGTGCCAGCAGCTTGGGGACGAAAAATGGCTACACCTTC
NA | TRBJ2-1 | TRBV19 | TRBD2 | CASSIGRSGSVYEQFF | TGTGCCAGTAGTATAGGACGTAGCGGGAGCGTGTATGAGCAGTTCTTC
NA | TRBJ1-1 | TRBV4-1 | NA | CASSQDPGMNTEAFF | TGCGCCAGCAGCCAAGATCCCGGGATGAACACTGAAGCTTTCTTT
NA | TRBJ1-1 | TRBV28 | TRBD1 | CASSPWTGLMNTEAFF | TGTGCCAGCAGCCCCTGGACAGGGCTCATGAACACTGAAGCTTTCTTT
once | TRBJ1-2 | TRBV30 | NA | CAWSARSNYGYTF | TGTGCCTGGAGTGCGAGGTCCAACTATGGCTACACCTTC
NA | TRBJ1-5 | TRBV4-1 | NA | CASSQARGSNQPQHF | TGCGCCAGCAGCCAAGCCAGGGGAAGCAATCAGCCCCAGCATTTT
NA | TRBJ1-2 | TRBV10-3 | TRBD1 | CAITGGDSGYGYTF | TGTGCCATCACCGGAGGGGACAGCGGCTATGGCTACACCTTC
NA | TRBJ2-5 | TRBV18 | NA | CASSPQGRSGETQYF | TGTGCCAGCTCACCACAGGGACGGTCCGGGGAGACCCAGTACTTC
NA | TRBJ1-2 | TRBV4-1 | NA | CASSQDFAGYYGYTF | TGCGCCAGCAGCCAAGATTTCGCTGGGTACTATGGCTACACCTTC
NA | TRBJ2-7 | TRBV2 | TRBD2 | CASRGGYSGSSYEQYF | TGTGCCAGCAGGGGAGGGTATAGCGGGAGCTCCTACGAGCAGTACTTC
NA | TRBJ1-4 | TRBV6-5 | TRBD1 | CASSYGGTGTEKLFF | TGTGCCAGCAGTTACGGTGGGACAGGGACTGAAAAACTGTTTTTT
NA | TRBJ2-3 | TRBV7-9 | TRBD2 | CASSGRTSGGPITDTQYF | TGTGCCAGCAGCGGCCGGACTAGCGGGGGCCCAATCACAGATACGCAGTATTTT
once | TRBJ1-5 | TRBV19 | NA | CASSIDLRGGNQPQHF | TGTGCCAGTAGTATAGATCTTAGGGGAGGCAATCAGCCCCAGCATTTT
NA | TRBJ2-2 | TRBV25-1 | NA | CASSTLAPKNTGELFF | TGTGCCAGCAGTACCCTAGCGCCAAAGAACACCGGGGAGCTGTTTTTT
NA | TRBJ1-5 | TRBV4-1 | NA | CASSQEQGGQPQHF | TGCGCCAGCAGCCAAGAACAGGGAGGTCAGCCCCAGCATTTT
NA | TRBJ2-1 | TRBV11-2 | NA | CASSLVTFVNEQFF | TGTGCCAGCAGCTTAGTGACATTTGTCAATGAGCAGTTCTTC